This T cell receptor beta chain comes out of a study of cytomegalovirus exposure and HLA in healthy donors. Study summary: Drawn from HLA-typed donors, tens of millions of unique TCRs were held in an early data release.

The PCR contained 60 Vbeta and 13 Jbeta primers. Repertoires were generated with immunoSEQ multiplex PCR, while TCRdb's copy carries only in-frame clones and drops some. The table has about 200,000 clones, approximately 78% seen once. Concerning this clone: What it binds is not known.

Regarding the study as a whole: In a later analysis, TCR association rates varied by HLA locus: DRB1 most, HLA-C fewest. Three CMV-associated chains proved CMV antigen-specific in vitro. Later, an analysis found that common viral pathogens appeared to be linked with several of the most significant clusters.

The CDR3 length is 14 residues. Germline values: CDR1 MDHEN, CDR2 SYDVKM. The V end lost 5 bases, the J end lost 0 bases, and 8 bases lay between the germline ends. V usage is TRBV28 and J usage is TRBJ1-3; maybe TRBD1 (6 bases). Material for sequencing was PBMCs. The receptor was isolated from a woman between 45 and 65 years old in good health and CMV-seropositive. The CDR3 DNA is TGTGCCAGCAGTGGGACAAACTCTGGAAACACCATATATTTT. This sequence encodes CASSGTNSGNTIYF.